The sequence of this T cell receptor beta chain was determined in a study of T cells in tuberculosis. Time point noted: new active TB diagnosis, blood taken before or within 7 days of starting treatment. On average roughly 90,000 T cells per donor were immunosequenced. Study results and caveats: Samples were chosen by availability of cryopreserved specimens.

Of note for this clone: Antigen specificity is unknown.

The CDR3 is 18 residues long. Germline assignment: CDR1 SGHVS and CDR2 FQNEAQ. J lost 8 bases, V lost 5 bases, and 17 bases had no gene match. Using immunoSEQ multiplex PCR, the repertoire was profiled, and TCRdb retains in-frame clones only, with some absent. The data show about 33,000 clones, nearly 90% seen once. The clonotype was recovered from an adult with tuberculosis. The chain is built from TRBV7-8 and TRBJ1-6; 8 bases are shared with TRBD1. The specimen comprised PBMCs, sampled at tuberculosis diagnosis. CDR3 sequence: CASSPNIDRTGTYSPLHF. CDR3 DNA sequence: TGTGCCAGCAGCCCTAACATCGATAGGACAGGGACGTATTCACCCCTCCACTTT.